Shown below are 6 T cell receptor beta chains from a single sample sequenced in a study of regulatory T cells in long-lasting Graves disease. Building the TCR beta libraries relied on iRepertoire HTBI primers, and CDR3 regions underwent Arm-PCR. Each CDR3 protein is one row after TCRdb ran MiXCR on the multiplex PCR reads. The data hold around 460,000 distinct CDR3 sequences, with 20% to 25% observed a single time. As for time point: persistent/refractory GD, antithyroid drugs over 5 years with positive TRAb. TCR sequences were obtained from RNA taken from PBMCs. The sample here was peripheral blood mononuclear cells (PBMCs), taken when the disease was refractory, from a patient treated with antithyroid drugs. The origin of the receptors is a female donor with Graves disease.

This clonotype was seen at least ten times. The chain carries TRBV14 and TRBJ2-5; no clear D gene. V was shortened by 4 bases and J by 0 bases, with 3 bases between the two germline ends. Germline V gene lookup returns CDR1 SGHDN and CDR2 FVKESK. The CDR3 runs to 12 residues. The CDR3 DNA follows: TGTGCCAGCAGCCGGTACCAAGAGACCCAGTACTTC. Translation gives CASSRYQETQYF.

The chain has TRBV7-2 and TRBJ1-1; D ambiguous. V was trimmed by 5 bases and J by 1 base, leaving 17 bases between them. CDR3 length: 16 residues. CDR1 SGHTA and CDR2 FQGNSA come from the germline V gene. The chain's CDR3 is CASSRAIGSRNTEAFF. The CDR3 DNA reads TGTGCCAGCAGCCGAGCTATTGGGTCGCGGAACACTGAAGCTTTCTTT.

About this clonotype: One base away lies a much larger clone, so this may be a sequencing read error. The chain combines TRBV7-2 with TRBJ1-4; D is unclear. The CDR3 runs to 14 residues. Trimming left V 4 bases short and J 8 bases short, with 14 bases between. The germline CDR1 and CDR2 sequences are SGHTA and FQGNSA. The CDR3 sequence is CASSSSVGREKLFF. The CDR3 DNA reads as TGTGCCAGCAGCTCATCGGTGGGGAGGGAAAAACTGTTTTTT.

This clonotype was found many times. J is TRBJ1-1 and V is TRBV2; D unclear. V lost 2 bases to trimming and J lost 1 base, with 8 bases between them. Per germline, CDR1 SNHLY and CDR2 FYNNEI. This CDR3 contains 14 residues. The CDR3 region is CASSEREKNTEAFF. CDR3 coding DNA: TGTGCCAGCAGTGAACGGGAGAAGAACACTGAAGCTTTCTTT.

In this sample, this clonotype turned up many times. The chain recombines TRBV6-2 or TRBV6-3 with TRBJ2-2; no clear D gene. Trimming removed 4 bases from V and 8 bases from J, with 11 bases in between. Germline V lookup: CDR1 MNHEY, CDR2 SVGEGT. CDR3 length equals 13 residues. The CDR3 region is CASSSTTSGELFF. The CDR3 DNA sequence: TGTGCCAGCAGTTCCACAACATCTGGGGAGCTGTTTTTT.

This clonotype was seen repeatedly, ten times or more. V gene TRBV7-2 combines with J gene TRBJ1-1, with 7 bases fitting TRBD1. The CDR3 runs 14 residues. Germline CDR1 reads SGHTA; CDR2 reads FQGNSA. After removal of 5 bases from V and 1 base from J, the junction contained 4 bases not matched to a gene. The CDR3 coding sequence is TGTGCCAGCAGCACAGGGGTTGCGAACACTGAAGCTTTCTTT. Residues: CASSTGVANTEAFF.